Below are 25 T cell receptor beta chains sequenced from a single sample in a study of T cells in Graves' hyperthyroidism and ophthalmopathy. Amplified regions were TCR beta CDR3 sequences from RNA transcripts. Researchers ran a first-round RT-PCR on the TCR CDR3 using the HTBI primer set. A single record per CDR3 protein comes from TCRdb applying MiXCR to the multiplex PCR reads. The data show approximately 530,000 distinct CDR3 sequences, approximately 16% seen once. Sequencing used blood. The receptor source for this set is a woman younger than 35 with Graves' hyperthyroidism.

On this clonotype itself: A single base separates this from a much larger clone, so it may be a read error. CDR3 sequence: CASSPDISSYEPYF. CDR3 DNA sequence: TGTGCCAGCAGCCCGGACATAAGCTCCTACGAGCCGTACTTC. The V call is TRBV11-2, the J call TRBJ2-7; the D gene is possibly TRBD1 (5 bases). Germline-derived CDR1 and CDR2 are SGHAT and FQNNGV. The CDR3 loop spans 14 amino acids.

This chain joins TRBV18 and TRBJ1-5; D is unclear. The germline V gene encodes CDR1 KGHSH and CDR2 LQKENI. Trimming took off 2 bases at V and 5 bases at J, with 7 bases between the two ends. The CDR3 has 13 residues. This CDR3 reads CASSPEGYQPQHF. In DNA form, the CDR3 reads TGTGCCAGCTCACCAGAGGGCTATCAGCCCCAGCATTTT.

This clonotype was seen ten or more times. The chain couples TRBV11-3 to TRBJ2-3; the D gene is possibly TRBD2 (6 bases). Germline CDR1 SGHNT, CDR2 YENEEA. This CDR3 contains 18 residues. V was cut by 2 bases and J by 3 bases, with 21 bases left in between. CDR3 amino acids: CASSLTPWRGGVTDTQYF. Written as DNA, the CDR3 is TGTGCCAGCAGCTTAACCCCCTGGAGGGGTGGTGTAACAGATACGCAGTATTTT.

This clonotype was recorded many times. The V and J genes are TRBV12-3 or TRBV12-4 and TRBJ2-7, with 15 bases aligning to TRBD2. V was clipped by 6 bases and J by 4 bases; unmatched bases: 10. The CDR3 contains 17 residues. In DNA, the CDR3 is TGTGCCAGCAGCCGGGGACTAGCGGGGGGCAGTTCATACGAGCAGTACTTC. It is translated as CASSRGLAGGSSYEQYF.

V gene TRBV15 combines with J gene TRBJ1-1, with 10 bases identical to TRBD1. V shed 1 base and J 3 bases; nucleotides not matched to a gene: 8. The CDR3 covers 17 residues. Germline V lookup: CDR1 LNHNV, CDR2 YYDKDF (reference sequence). CDR3 DNA sequence: TGTGCCACCAGCAGAGGCGGGACAGGGGCGACGGACACTGAAGCTTTCTTT. It translates to CATSRGGTGATDTEAFF.

The rearrangement uses TRBV29-1 and TRBJ1-2; D might be TRBD1 (5 bases). Germline V gene data show CDR1 as SQVTM and CDR2 as ANQGSEA. The CDR3 contains 13 residues. V was pared by 7 bases and J by 0 bases, with 12 bases between. The CDR3 bases are TGCAGCGCTGGCGTGGGGGCTAACTATGGCTACACCTTC. This codes for CSAGVGANYGYTF.

This clonotype was seen many times. J is TRBJ2-1 and V is TRBV2; a weak D match, TRBD1 (6 bases). V lost 8 bases to trimming and J lost 14 bases, with 16 bases between them. From germline, CDR1 is SNHLY and CDR2 FYNNEI. The CDR3 contains 11 residues. CDR3 DNA: TGTGCCAGCCTGGCATGGGGACATAAGTTCTTC. Encoded protein: CASLAWGHKFF.

This clonotype was counted at least ten times. V is TRBV12-3 or TRBV12-4 and J is TRBJ1-3; maybe TRBD1 (5 bases). This CDR3 spans 15 amino acids. Trimming cost V 3 bases and J 1 base, with 10 bases left between them. The CDR3 bases are TGTGCCAGCAGTTTGGTAAGGGGTTCTGGAAACACCATATATTTT. This encodes CASSLVRGSGNTIYF.

At least ten counts were recorded for this clonotype. The J gene is TRBJ1-1, the V gene TRBV12-3 or TRBV12-4; 7 bases agree with TRBD1. This CDR3 has 12 amino acids. J was trimmed by 11 bases and V by 5 bases; bases with no gene match: 8. The CDR3 nucleotides are TGTGCCAGCAGTCCCAACAGGGGTTGGGCTTTCTTT. Its translation: CASSPNRGWAFF.

The chain joins TRBV11-3 to TRBJ2-3, with 9 bases lining up with TRBD2. Germline loops: CDR1 SGHNT, CDR2 YENEEA. With 5 bases clipped from V and 0 bases from J, the junction kept 6 bases outside the gene matches. This CDR3 contains 16 residues. The CDR3 coding sequence is TGTGCCAGCAGCGGGGCTAGCGGGGCGAGCACAGATACGCAGTATTTT. It translates to CASSGASGASTDTQYF.

This sequence joins TRBV19 and TRBJ2-1; D remains unclear. Trimming removed 7 bases at V and 8 bases at J, with 18 bases between. The CDR3 totals 14 residues. The germline V gene encodes CDR1 LNHDA and CDR2 SQIVND (reference sequence). CDR3 loop: CASKLRTLWDEQFF. CDR3 in DNA: TGTGCCAGTAAATTAAGGACCCTCTGGGATGAGCAGTTCTTC.

The sample holds many counts of this clonotype. The chain joins TRBV6-2 or TRBV6-3 to TRBJ1-5, with TRBD1 matching over 8 bases. CDR1 and CDR2 (germline): MNHEY, SVGEGT. CDR3 length equals 14 residues. V lost 2 bases and J lost 5; bases outside the gene matches: 2. CDR3 DNA sequence: TGTGCCAGCAGTTACGACAGGGGTGATCAGCCCCAGCATTTT. Amino acid sequence: CASSYDRGDQPQHF.

V gene TRBV11-3 combines with J gene TRBJ2-5, with a possible D match to TRBD2 (5 bases). Trimming pared 0 bases from V and 5 bases from J, leaving 19 bases between. This CDR3 region has 17 residues. The germline V gene encodes CDR1 SGHNT and CDR2 YENEEA. CDR3 nucleotide sequence: TGTGCCAGCAGCTTAGACAGCCGAGGGCTTACTGATGAGACCCAGTACTTC. Amino acids: CASSLDSRGLTDETQYF.

The DNA for the CDR3 is TGTGCCAGCAGCTTTGAGGGCGAGACCCAGTACTTC. This gives the protein CASSFEGETQYF. The rearrangement links TRBV7-8 to TRBJ2-5; tentative D call: TRBD2 (5 bases). The length of the CDR3 is 12 residues. CDR1 is SGHVS and CDR2 is FQNEAQ in the germline V gene. Deletions cut 3 bases from V and 5 bases from J, with 7 bases between.

This clonotype was seen many times. This CDR3 reads CASLRVLGSYNEQFF. The DNA of the CDR3 is TGTGCCAGCCTCAGGGTATTAGGCTCCTACAATGAGCAGTTCTTC. The rearrangement links TRBV7-2 to TRBJ2-1; a weak D match, TRBD1 (5 bases). Germline lookup yields CDR1 SGHTA and CDR2 FQGNSA. The CDR3 totals 15 residues. Trimming took off 8 bases at V and 0 bases at J, with 14 bases between the two ends. Combining the CDR3 with reference TRBV7-2 and TRBJ2-1 gives the whole variable domain GAGVSQSPSNKVTEKGKDVELRCDPISGHTALYWYRQSLGQGLEFLIYFQGNSAPDKSGLPSDRFSAERTGGSVSTLTIQRTQQEDSAVYLCASLRVLGSYNEQFFGPGTRLTVL.

This clonotype was seen repeatedly, ten times or more. Here the CDR3 DNA reads TGTGCCAGCAGTTGGGGCGGGAGGGGAATTGTCGTTACCGGGGAGCTGTTTTTT. It translates to CASSWGGRGIVVTGELFF. The chain is built from TRBV12-3 or TRBV12-4 and TRBJ2-2; 9 nucleotides line up with TRBD2. V was clipped by 4 bases and J by 5 bases; unmatched bases: 14. This CDR3 contains 18 residues.

Comments on this clonotype: A much larger clone is a single base away; this may be a read error. The chain joins TRBV7-6 to TRBJ2-1, with D maybe TRBD2 (5 bases). CDR1 and CDR2 (germline): SGHVS, FNYEAQ. The CDR3 sequence is 15 residues long. This CDR3 reads CASSLDPGSYNEQLF. In DNA form, the CDR3 reads TGTGCCAGCAGCTTAGATCCGGGATCCTACAATGAGCAGCTCTTC.

The chain employs TRBV7-8 and TRBJ2-1; TRBD2 aligns across 9 bases. There are 15 residues in the CDR3. CDR1 SGHVS and CDR2 FQNEAQ come from the germline V gene. V gave up 4 bases and J gave up 2 bases; unmatched junction bases: 3. As DNA, the CDR3 is TGTGCCAGCAGCTCGCAGCGGGGGGCCTACAATGAGCAGTTCTTC. Amino acid sequence: CASSSQRGAYNEQFF.

The sample holds many counts of this clonotype. The chain couples TRBV28 to TRBJ2-7; possible D gene TRBD2, 6 bases. Germline assignment: CDR1 MDHEN and CDR2 SYDVKM. Deletions cut 6 bases from V and 2 bases from J, with 20 bases between. The CDR3 has 16 amino acids. The CDR3 DNA is TGTGCCAGCAGCGGCCGGGGACTTCACATTGCCTACGAGCAGTACTTC. It is translated as CASSGRGLHIAYEQYF.

Ten or more counts support this clonotype. The chain has TRBV5-1 and TRBJ1-2; D uncertain. The CDR3 has 14 amino acids. Germline V gene data show CDR1 as SGHRS and CDR2 as YFSETQ. Trimming pared 5 bases from V and 4 bases from J, leaving 15 bases between. CDR3 sequence (DNA): TGCGCCAGCAGGTTAAGACAAGACACCTATGGCTACACCTTC. This gives the protein CASRLRQDTYGYTF.

This clonotype has just a few counts. The chain carries TRBV4-1 and TRBJ2-3; 10 positions agree with TRBD2. J gave up 2 bases and V 4 bases, and 6 bases lay outside the gene matches. This CDR3 has 16 residues. Germline V gene sequence: CDR1 MGHRA, CDR2 YSYEKL. CDR3 amino acids: CASSRRTSGSTDTQYF. The CDR3 nucleotides are TGCGCCAGCAGCCGCCGGACTAGCGGCTCCACAGATACGCAGTATTTT.

The J gene is TRBJ1-2, the V gene TRBV6-2 or TRBV6-3, with a possible D match to TRBD1 (5 bases). This CDR3 has 14 residues. Per the germline V gene, CDR1 is MNHEY and CDR2 is SVGEGT. Trimming stripped 7 bases from V and 8 bases from J, with 20 bases between. The CDR3 bases are TGTGCCAGCACCGAGCAGGGACGAGCCTTCGGCTACACCTTC. Encoded protein: CASTEQGRAFGYTF.

This clonotype showed up just a few times. The genes are TRBV3-1 and TRBJ2-7, with 9 bases that match TRBD2. The V segment lost 1 base and the J segment 6 bases; nucleotides outside the gene matches: 7. The CDR3 runs to 15 residues. Per the germline V gene, CDR1 is LGHDT and CDR2 is YNNKEL (reference sequence). The CDR3 protein is CASSQGASGISEQYF. In DNA form, the CDR3 reads TGTGCCAGCAGCCAAGGCGCTAGCGGGATAAGCGAGCAGTACTTC.

The chain combines TRBV5-1 with TRBJ2-2; 7 nucleotides align to TRBD1. There are 16 residues in the CDR3. Looked up from germline, CDR1 is SGHRS and CDR2 is YFSETQ. Trimming cost V 9 bases and J 2 bases; bases outside gene matches: 13. The DNA of the CDR3 is TGCGCCACCTCAAGGGGGCATTCTCTTAACACCGGGGAGCTGTTTTTT. Its protein is CATSRGHSLNTGELFF.

In nucleotides, the CDR3 is TGTGCCAGCAGCCCATTCTTCCTAGCGGGAGTCGGTGGGGCCAACGTCCTGACTTTC. This codes for CASSPFFLAGVGGANVLTF. The J gene is TRBJ2-6, the V gene TRBV27; TRBD2 matches at 10 bases. CDR3 size: 19 residues. The V gene's germline CDR1 is MNHEY and CDR2 SMNVEV (reference sequence). V was clipped by 6 bases and J by 3 bases; unmatched bases: 14.